Below are 21 T cell receptor beta chains sequenced from a single sample in a study of shared clonotypes between healthy human individuals. Sequenced by immunoSEQ multiplex PCR; TCRdb stores in-frame clones only, minus some. The table records some 680,000 clones, more than 70% of them present only once. Sequencing used memory CD4+ T cells sorted from blood. Sample subset: CD45RA-negative fraction. The receptor source for this set is a woman aged 30 to 39 in good health.

The genes are TRBV30 and TRBJ1-4; D is undetermined. Per germline, CDR1 GTSNPN and CDR2 SVGIG (reference sequence). The CDR3 loop spans 13 amino acids. Trimming took off 6 bases at V and 1 base at J, with 9 bases between the two ends. The DNA of the CDR3 is TGTGCCTGCAATCGGCAAACTAATGAAAAACTGTTTTTT. Its translation is CACNRQTNEKLFF.

This chain links TRBV5-4 with TRBJ2-7; 9 bases map to TRBD2. Germline CDR1 SGHNT, CDR2 YYREEE (reference sequence). The CDR3 has 15 residues. V was clipped by 3 bases and J by 4 bases; unmatched bases: 8. The CDR3 DNA follows: TGTGCCAGCAGCTCGGGACTAGCCGACCTTTACGAGCAGTACTTC. Translated, it gives CASSSGLADLYEQYF. The full variable domain, its missing parts supplied by reference TRBV5-4 and TRBJ2-7, is ETGVTQSPTHLIKTRGQQVTLRCSSQSGHNTVSWYQQALGQGPQFIFQYYREEENGRGNFPPRFSGLQFPNYSSELNVNALELDDSALYLCASSSGLADLYEQYFGPGTRLTVT.

Many counts were recorded for this clone. V gene TRBV28 combines with J gene TRBJ1-4; D is uncertain. This CDR3 has 13 amino acids. Germline-derived CDR1 and CDR2 are MDHEN and SYDVKM. Trimming took off 6 bases at V and 8 bases at J, with 13 bases between the two ends. CDR3: CASRPGVEEKLFF. The CDR3 DNA follows: TGTGCCAGCAGGCCCGGGGTAGAGGAAAAACTGTTTTTT.

The V call is TRBV6-5, the J call TRBJ2-7; TRBD1 matches 9 bases. Germline V gives CDR1 MNHEY, CDR2 SVGAGI. This CDR3 spans 15 amino acids. With 2 bases clipped from V and 5 bases from J, the junction kept 7 bases outside the gene matches. Here the CDR3 DNA reads TGTGCCAGCAGTTACGCGGGACAGGGTTACCACGAGCAGTACTTC. Residues: CASSYAGQGYHEQYF.

The V and J genes are TRBV2 and TRBJ2-2; D is unresolved. V was clipped by 5 bases and J by 7 bases, with 5 bases between them. CDR1 and CDR2 from the germline V gene are SNHLY and FYNNEI. The CDR3 runs to 11 residues. The CDR3 DNA is TGTGCCAGCAGTATCAGCGGGGAGCTGTTTTTT. Translating it yields CASSISGELFF. Complete variable domain (other parts from reference TRBV2 and TRBJ2-2): EPEVTQTPSHQVTQMGQEVILRCVPISNHLYFYWYRQILGQKVEFLVSFYNNEISEKSEIFDDQFSVERPDGSNFTLKIRSTKLEDSAMYFCASSISGELFFGEGSRLTVL.

DNA of the CDR3: TGTGCCAGCAGTTTCTCAGGGGGCTATGGCTACACCTTC. It is translated as CASSFSGGYGYTF. The V call is TRBV28, the J call TRBJ1-2; TRBD1 agrees at 7 bases. The CDR3 length is 13 residues. With 3 bases clipped from V and 4 bases from J, the junction kept 2 bases outside the gene matches. CDR1 is MDHEN and CDR2 is SYDVKM in the germline V gene.

This clone came up once. The chain joins TRBV7-9 to TRBJ1-4; a weak D match, TRBD1 (5 bases). Germline V gene data show CDR1 as SEHNR and CDR2 as FQNEAQ (reference sequence). The CDR3 consists of 15 residues. The V gene lost 5 bases and the J gene lost 3 bases, with 13 bases spanning the gap. CDR3 sequence reads: CASSPQGAANEKLFF. CDR3 in DNA: TGTGCCAGCAGCCCCCAAGGGGCGGCTAATGAAAAACTGTTTTTT.

This clone was found a few times. The chain recombines TRBV28 with TRBJ2-1, with 7 nucleotides matching TRBD1. V dropped 2 bases and J dropped 4; count of bases not matched to a gene: 5. From germline, CDR1 is MDHEN and CDR2 SYDVKM. The CDR3 loop spans 15 amino acids. CDR3 coding DNA: TGTGCCAGCAGTTTACCCAGGGGGTGGTACAATGAGCAGTTCTTC. It is translated as CASSLPRGWYNEQFF. Based on the CDR3 plus reference TRBV28 and TRBJ2-1, the full variable domain is DVKVTQSSRYLVKRTGEKVFLECVQDMDHENMFWYRQDPGLGLRLIYFSYDVKMKEKGDIPEGYSVSREKKERFSLILESASTNQTSMYLCASSLPRGWYNEQFFGPGTRLTVL.

V usage is TRBV5-1 and J usage is TRBJ2-2, with unresolved D. Deletions cut 4 bases from V and 10 bases from J, with 17 bases between. The CDR3 has 14 amino acids. Germline V CDR1 and CDR2: SGHRS, YFSETQ. The CDR3 bases are TGCGCCAGCAGCCGATCTCCTGAGCTGAAGGAGCTGTTTTTT. Its translation is CASSRSPELKELFF.

V gene TRBV28 combines with J gene TRBJ2-7; 7 bases line up with TRBD2. The CDR3 is 14 amino acids. Trimming removed 3 bases from V and 5 bases from J; junction bases left unmatched: 7. CDR1 and CDR2 (germline): MDHEN, SYDVKM. CDR3 DNA sequence: TGTGCCAGCAGTTTGGGCGGGAGTAGACACGAGCAGTACTTC. Protein: CASSLGGSRHEQYF.

In this sample, this clone turned up a few times. V is TRBV18 and J is TRBJ1-2, with D hard to call. The CDR3 has 16 amino acids. Germline assignment: CDR1 KGHSH and CDR2 LQKENI. With 3 bases removed from V and 0 bases from J, the gap between germline ends came to 14 bases. This CDR3 is CASSPIKSGANYGYTF. The CDR3 DNA is TGTGCCAGCTCACCCATAAAGAGCGGAGCTAACTATGGCTACACCTTC. The entire variable domain, with the rest obtained from reference TRBV18 and TRBJ1-2, is as follows: NAGVMQNPRHLVRRRGQEARLRCSPMKGHSHVYWYRQLPEEGLKFMVYLQKENIIDESGMPKERFSAEFPKEGPSILRIQQVVRGDSAAYFCASSPIKSGANYGYTFGSGTRLTVV.

The chain recombines TRBV28 with TRBJ2-2, with 10 bases identical to TRBD1. Trimming removed 5 bases from V and 5 bases from J; junction bases left unmatched: 14. CDR3 length: 18 amino acids. The germline V gene encodes CDR1 MDHEN and CDR2 SYDVKM. CDR3 region: CASSPIYTRTGGTGELFF. The CDR3 DNA is TGTGCCAGCAGTCCCATTTATACTCGGACAGGGGGGACCGGGGAGCTGTTTTTT.

The rearrangement uses TRBV19 and TRBJ2-3; weak D call: TRBD2 (5 bases). The CDR3 covers 14 residues. Germline CDR1 reads LNHDA; CDR2 reads SQIVND (reference sequence). V shed 7 bases and J shed 4 bases, with 15 bases lying between them. CDR3 in amino acids: CASTRRSRADTQYF. DNA for the CDR3: TGTGCCAGTACCAGAAGGTCGAGGGCAGATACGCAGTATTTT.

This clone was picked up many times. Other DNA sequences in the sample encode the same CDR3. The chain has TRBV11-2 and TRBJ1-5; D is perhaps TRBD1 (5 bases). From germline, CDR1 is SGHAT and CDR2 FQNNGV. The CDR3 totals 13 residues. V was trimmed by 5 bases and J by 7 bases, leaving 12 bases between them. CDR3 protein: CASSPGGGQPQHF. For the CDR3, the DNA is TGTGCCAGCAGCCCCGGCGGGGGGCAGCCCCAGCATTTT.

The rearrangement links TRBV2 to TRBJ2-3, with 7 nucleotides matching TRBD2. There are 12 residues in the CDR3. Germline CDR1 SNHLY, CDR2 FYNNEI. The trim removed 3 bases at V and 6 bases at J, leaving 0 bases unmatched. Here the CDR3 DNA reads TGTGCCAGCAGTGACGGGGGGGATACGCAGTATTTT. Translation gives CASSDGGDTQYF.

This clone has a single count. The same CDR3 can be traced to other DNA sequences in this sample. This chain links TRBV29-1 with TRBJ1-5, with TRBD1 as a possible D gene (5 bases). The CDR3 consists of 14 residues. Looked up from germline, CDR1 is SQVTM and CDR2 is ANQGSEA. V lost 4 bases and J 1 base, leaving 11 bases between the germline ends. The CDR3 nucleotides read TGCAGCGTTGCCCAGGGCGGGAGCAATCAGCCCCAGCATTTT. Translation: CSVAQGGSNQPQHF.

The CDR3 nucleotides read TGCGCCAGCAGTGCCCTGACAGGGAAGCTCCACGAGCAGTACTTC. The encoded protein is CASSALTGKLHEQYF. The chain joins TRBV10-2 to TRBJ2-7; TRBD1 agrees at 7 bases. Germline V gene lookup returns CDR1 WSHSY and CDR2 SAAADI. Unmatched junction bases numbered 11, after V lost 4 bases and J lost 5 bases. The CDR3 is 15 residues long.

This clone was seen a few times. V gene TRBV19 combines with J gene TRBJ2-4; 7 bases are a match to TRBD1. The junction had 4 bases not matched to a gene; V was cut back by 5 bases and J by 6 bases. CDR3 size: 13 residues. CDR1 and CDR2 (germline): LNHDA, SQIVND (reference sequence). The CDR3, as DNA: TGTGCCAGTAGTGGAGCAGGGGGAAACATTCAGTACTTC. It yields the protein CASSGAGGNIQYF.

This clone has just one count. The chain recombines TRBV14 with TRBJ2-1; 11 nucleotides line up with TRBD2. V shed 2 bases and J 7 bases; nucleotides not matched to a gene: 4. The CDR3 contains 15 residues. Germline V gene data show CDR1 as SGHDN and CDR2 as FVKESK. CDR3 sequence (DNA): TGTGCCAGCAGCCAACGACTAGCGGGGAGGAATGAGCAGTTCTTC. This codes for CASSQRLAGRNEQFF. Looking up the rest from reference TRBV14 and TRBJ2-1 gives the full variable domain: EAGVTQFPSHSVIEKGQTVTLRCDPISGHDNLYWYRRVMGKEIKFLLHFVKESKQDESGMPNNRFLAERTGGTYSTLKVQPAELEDSGVYFCASSQRLAGRNEQFFGPGTRLTVL.

Details on this clone: The DNA is left out, because the CDR3 cannot be placed on it with certainty; the CDR3 is given as TCRdb lists it. The chain joins TRBV5-1 to TRBJ2-1; the table's TRBD2 call for D was not verified on the DNA. Germline V gene sequence: CDR1 SGHRS, CDR2 YFSETQ. The CDR3 adds up to 15 amino acids, both ends counted. This CDR3 reads CASSFSGNFGNEQFF.

The CDR3: CASKLIGLAGGVGTGELFF. The CDR3 DNA is TGCGCCTCCAAGTTGATCGGACTAGCGGGAGGGGTCGGCACCGGGGAGCTGTTTTTT. The chain couples TRBV4-1 to TRBJ2-2; 15 bases are a match to TRBD2. Germline lookup yields CDR1 MGHRA and CDR2 YSYEKL. CDR3 length: 19 residues. Trimming removed 11 bases from V and 4 bases from J; junction bases left unmatched: 17.